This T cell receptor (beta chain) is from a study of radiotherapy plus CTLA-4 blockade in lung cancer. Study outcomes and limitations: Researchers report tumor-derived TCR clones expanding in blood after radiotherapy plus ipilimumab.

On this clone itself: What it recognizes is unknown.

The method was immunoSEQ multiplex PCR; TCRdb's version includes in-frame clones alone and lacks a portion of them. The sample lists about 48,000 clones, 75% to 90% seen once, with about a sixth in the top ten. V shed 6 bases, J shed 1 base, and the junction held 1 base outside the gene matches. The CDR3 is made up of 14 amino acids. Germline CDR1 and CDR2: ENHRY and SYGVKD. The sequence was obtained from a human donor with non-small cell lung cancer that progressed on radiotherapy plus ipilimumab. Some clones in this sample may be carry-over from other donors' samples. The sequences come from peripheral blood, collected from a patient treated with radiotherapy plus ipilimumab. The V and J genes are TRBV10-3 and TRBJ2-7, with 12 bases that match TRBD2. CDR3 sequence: CAIRGLAGSYEQYF. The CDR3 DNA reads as TGTGCCATCAGAGGACTAGCGGGGTCCTACGAGCAGTACTTC.